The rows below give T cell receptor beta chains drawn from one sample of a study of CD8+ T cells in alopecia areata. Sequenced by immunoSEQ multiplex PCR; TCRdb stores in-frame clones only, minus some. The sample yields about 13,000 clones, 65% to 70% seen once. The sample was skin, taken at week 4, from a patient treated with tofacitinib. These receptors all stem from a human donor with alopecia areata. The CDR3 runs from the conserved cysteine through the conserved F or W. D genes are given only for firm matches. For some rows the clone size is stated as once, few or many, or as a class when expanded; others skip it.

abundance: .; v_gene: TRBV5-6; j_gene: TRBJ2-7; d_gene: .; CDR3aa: CASSSSYEQYF; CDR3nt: TGTGCCAGCAGCTCCTCCTACGAGCAGTACTTC
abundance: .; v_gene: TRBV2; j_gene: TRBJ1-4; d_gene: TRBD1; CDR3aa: CASSEGPTGVGEKLFF; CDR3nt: TGTGCCAGCAGTGAAGGCCCTACAGGGGTAGGTGAAAAACTGTTTTTT
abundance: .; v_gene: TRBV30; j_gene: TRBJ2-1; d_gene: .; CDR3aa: CAWSEAYNEQFF; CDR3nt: TGTGCCTGGAGTGAGGCCTACAATGAGCAGTTCTTC
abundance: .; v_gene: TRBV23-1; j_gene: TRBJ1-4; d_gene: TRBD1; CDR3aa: CARELVRDRDVCGSEKLFF; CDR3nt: TGCGCCAGAGAGTTGGTTCGGGACAGGGATGTCTGCGGTTCTGAAAAACTGTTTTTT
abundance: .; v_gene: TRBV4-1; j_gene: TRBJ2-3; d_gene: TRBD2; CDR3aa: CASSPNPSGGPVDTQYF; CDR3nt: TGCGCCAGCAGCCCCAATCCTAGCGGGGGGCCAGTGGATACGCAGTATTTT
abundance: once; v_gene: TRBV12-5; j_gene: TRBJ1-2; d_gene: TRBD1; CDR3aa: CASGSGQGNAYGYTF; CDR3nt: TGTGCTAGTGGATCCGGACAGGGGAATGCCTATGGCTACACCTTC
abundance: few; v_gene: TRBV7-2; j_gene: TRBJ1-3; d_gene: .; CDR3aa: CASSLGGYSGNTIYF; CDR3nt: TGTGCCAGCAGCTTAGGCGGGTACTCTGGAAACACCATATATTTT
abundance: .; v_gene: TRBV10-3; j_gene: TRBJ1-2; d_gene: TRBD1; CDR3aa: CAISPGQLYGYTF; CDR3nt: TGTGCCATCAGTCCGGGACAGCTCTATGGCTACACCTTC
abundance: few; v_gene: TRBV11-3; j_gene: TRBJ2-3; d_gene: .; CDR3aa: CASSLRGGNTQYF; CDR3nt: TGTGCCAGCAGCTTACGCGGCGGGAATACGCAGTATTTT
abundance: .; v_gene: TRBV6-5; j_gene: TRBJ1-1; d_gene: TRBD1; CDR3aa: CASSYPTGGTEAFF; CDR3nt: TGTGCCAGCAGTTACCCCACAGGGGGCACTGAAGCTTTCTTT
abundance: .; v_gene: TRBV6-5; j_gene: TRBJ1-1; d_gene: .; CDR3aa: CASGTESLNTEAFF; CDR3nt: TGTGCCAGCGGCACAGAGAGTTTGAACACTGAAGCTTTCTTT
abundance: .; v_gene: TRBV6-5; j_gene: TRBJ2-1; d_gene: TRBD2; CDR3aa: CASSPLAGGKNEQFF; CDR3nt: TGTGCCAGCAGTCCACTAGCGGGGGGCAAGAATGAGCAGTTCTTC
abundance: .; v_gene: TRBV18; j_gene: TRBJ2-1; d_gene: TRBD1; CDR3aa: CASSRSGTGINEQFF; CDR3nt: TGCGCCAGCTCACGCTCCGGGACAGGGATCAATGAGCAGTTCTTC
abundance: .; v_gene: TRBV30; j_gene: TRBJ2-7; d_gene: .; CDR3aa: CAWSVQGEGAYEQYF; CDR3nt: TGTGCCTGGAGTGTACAGGGAGAAGGGGCCTACGAGCAGTACTTC
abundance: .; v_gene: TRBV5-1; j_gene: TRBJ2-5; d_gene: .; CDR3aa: CASSLGGEPSETQYF; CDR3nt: TGCGCCAGCAGCTTGGGCGGGGAACCCTCGGAGACCCAGTACTTC
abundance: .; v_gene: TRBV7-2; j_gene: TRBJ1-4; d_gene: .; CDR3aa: CASSLAKTPNEKLFF; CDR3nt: TGTGCCAGCAGCTTAGCAAAAACACCGAATGAAAAACTGTTTTTT
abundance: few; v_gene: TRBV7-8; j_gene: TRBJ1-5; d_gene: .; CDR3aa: CASSLSVGINQPQHF; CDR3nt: TGTGCCAGCAGCTTATCTGTGGGGATCAATCAGCCCCAGCATTTT
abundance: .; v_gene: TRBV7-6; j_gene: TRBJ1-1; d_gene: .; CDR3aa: CASSPDRGANTEAFF; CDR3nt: TGTGCCAGCAGCCCCGATCGCGGCGCGAACACTGAAGCTTTCTTT
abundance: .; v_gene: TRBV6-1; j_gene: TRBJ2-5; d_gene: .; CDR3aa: CASSFRREETQYF; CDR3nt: TGTGCCAGCAGTTTCAGGAGAGAAGAGACCCAGTACTTC
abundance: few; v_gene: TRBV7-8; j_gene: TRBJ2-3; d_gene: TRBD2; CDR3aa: CASSLERGGRDTQYF; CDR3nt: TGTGCCAGCAGCTTAGAGCGGGGGGGCAGGGATACGCAGTATTTT
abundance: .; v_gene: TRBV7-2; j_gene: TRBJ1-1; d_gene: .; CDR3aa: CASSLEIGEAFF; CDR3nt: TGTGCCAGCAGCTTAGAGATAGGTGAAGCTTTCTTT
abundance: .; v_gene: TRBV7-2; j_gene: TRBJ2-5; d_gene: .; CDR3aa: CASSLAQTQYF; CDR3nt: TGTGCCAGCAGCCTAGCACAGACCCAGTACTTC
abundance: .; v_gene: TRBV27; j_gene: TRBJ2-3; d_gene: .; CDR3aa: CASRRQYTDTQYF; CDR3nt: TGTGCCAGCCGGAGACAGTACACAGATACGCAGTATTTT
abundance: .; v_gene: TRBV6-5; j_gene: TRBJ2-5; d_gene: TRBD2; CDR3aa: CASTRGGGTETQYF; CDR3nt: TGTGCCAGCACCCGAGGCGGGGGGACAGAGACCCAGTACTTC